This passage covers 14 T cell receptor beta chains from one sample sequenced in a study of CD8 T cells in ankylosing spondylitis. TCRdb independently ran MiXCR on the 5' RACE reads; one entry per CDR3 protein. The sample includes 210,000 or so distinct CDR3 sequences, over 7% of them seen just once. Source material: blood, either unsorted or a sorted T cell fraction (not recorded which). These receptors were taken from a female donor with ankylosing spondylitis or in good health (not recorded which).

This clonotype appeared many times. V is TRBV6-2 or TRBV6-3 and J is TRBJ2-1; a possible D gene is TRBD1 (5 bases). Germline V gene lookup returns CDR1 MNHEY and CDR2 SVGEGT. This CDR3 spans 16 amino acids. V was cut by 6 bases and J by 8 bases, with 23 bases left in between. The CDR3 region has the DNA TGTGCCAGCAGCTTCGTGGGGCAGGGATGGAGATATGAGCAGTTCTTC. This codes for CASSFVGQGWRYEQFF.

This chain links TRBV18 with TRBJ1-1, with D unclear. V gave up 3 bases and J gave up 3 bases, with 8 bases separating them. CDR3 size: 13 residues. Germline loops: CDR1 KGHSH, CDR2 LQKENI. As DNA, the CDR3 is TGTGCCAGCTCACCCCGCATAGACACTGAAGCTTTCTTT. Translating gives CASSPRIDTEAFF.

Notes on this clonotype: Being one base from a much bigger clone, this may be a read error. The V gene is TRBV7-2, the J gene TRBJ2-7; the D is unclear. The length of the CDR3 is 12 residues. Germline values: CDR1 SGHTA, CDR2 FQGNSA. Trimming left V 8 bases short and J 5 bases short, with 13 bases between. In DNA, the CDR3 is TGTGCCAGCGGCCCAGCACCCCACGAGCAGTACTTC. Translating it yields CASGPAPHEQYF.

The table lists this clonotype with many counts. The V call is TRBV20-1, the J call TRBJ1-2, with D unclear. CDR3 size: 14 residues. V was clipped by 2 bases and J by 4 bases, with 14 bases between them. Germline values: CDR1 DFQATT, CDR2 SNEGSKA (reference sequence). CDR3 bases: TGCAGTGCTAGACGCCCAACTGTACCCTATGGCTACACCTTC. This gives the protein CSARRPTVPYGYTF.

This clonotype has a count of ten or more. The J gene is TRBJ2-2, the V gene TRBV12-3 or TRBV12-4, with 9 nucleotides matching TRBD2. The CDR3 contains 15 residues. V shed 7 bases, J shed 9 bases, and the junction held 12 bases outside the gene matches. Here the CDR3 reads CASTGPAGGVWELFF. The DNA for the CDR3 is TGTGCCAGCACCGGGCCAGCGGGAGGAGTGTGGGAGCTGTTTTTT.

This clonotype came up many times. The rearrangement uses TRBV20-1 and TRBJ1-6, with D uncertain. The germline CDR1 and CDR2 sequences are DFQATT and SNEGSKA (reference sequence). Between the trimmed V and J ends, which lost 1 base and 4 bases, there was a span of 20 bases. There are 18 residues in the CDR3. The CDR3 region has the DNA TGCAGTGCTAGAGGGCCCGAACTAAGGCAGATGTATAATTCACCCCTCCACTTT. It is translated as CSARGPELRQMYNSPLHF.

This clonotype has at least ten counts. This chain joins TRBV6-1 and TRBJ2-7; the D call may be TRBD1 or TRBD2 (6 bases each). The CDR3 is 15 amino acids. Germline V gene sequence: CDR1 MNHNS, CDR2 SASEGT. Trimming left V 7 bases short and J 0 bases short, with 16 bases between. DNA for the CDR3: TGTGCCAGCACCGCGGGACATTCCATCTCCTACGAGCAGTACTTC. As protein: CASTAGHSISYEQYF.

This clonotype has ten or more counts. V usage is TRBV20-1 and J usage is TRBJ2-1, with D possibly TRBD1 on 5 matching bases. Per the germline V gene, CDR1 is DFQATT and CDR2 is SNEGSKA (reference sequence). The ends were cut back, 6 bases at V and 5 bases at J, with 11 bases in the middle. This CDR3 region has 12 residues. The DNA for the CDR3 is TGCAGTGCGGGGCGGCTCCACAATGAGCAGTTCTTC. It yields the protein CSAGRLHNEQFF.

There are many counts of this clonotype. The CDR3 bases are TGTGCCAGCAGCGCCGGACAGGTTAGCTCCTACGAGCAGTACTTC. Amino acids: CASSAGQVSSYEQYF. The rearrangement links TRBV9 to TRBJ2-7, with 7 bases fitting TRBD1. The CDR3 spans 15 residues. Germline V lookup: CDR1 SGDLS, CDR2 YYNGEE. The V and J ends lost 3 bases and 0 bases, in that order; junction bases with no gene match: 6.

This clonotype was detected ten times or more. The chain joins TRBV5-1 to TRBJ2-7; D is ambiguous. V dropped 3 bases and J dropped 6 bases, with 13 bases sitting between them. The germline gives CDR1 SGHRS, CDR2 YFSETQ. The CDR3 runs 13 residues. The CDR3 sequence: CASSSGSGSEQYF. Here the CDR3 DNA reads TGCGCCAGCAGCTCCGGTTCCGGAAGCGAGCAGTACTTC. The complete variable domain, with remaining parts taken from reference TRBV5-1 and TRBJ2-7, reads KAGVTQTPRYLIKTRGQQVTLSCSPISGHRSVSWYQQTPGQGLQFLFEYFSETQRNKGNFPGRFSGRQFSNSRSEMNVSTLELGDSALYLCASSSGSGSEQYFGPGTRLTVT.

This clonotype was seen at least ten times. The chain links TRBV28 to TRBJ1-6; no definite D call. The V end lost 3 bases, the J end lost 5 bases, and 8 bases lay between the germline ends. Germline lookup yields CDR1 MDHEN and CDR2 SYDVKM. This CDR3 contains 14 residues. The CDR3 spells CASSLTDDNSPLHF. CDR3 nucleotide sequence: TGTGCCAGCAGTTTGACCGACGATAATTCACCCCTCCACTTT.

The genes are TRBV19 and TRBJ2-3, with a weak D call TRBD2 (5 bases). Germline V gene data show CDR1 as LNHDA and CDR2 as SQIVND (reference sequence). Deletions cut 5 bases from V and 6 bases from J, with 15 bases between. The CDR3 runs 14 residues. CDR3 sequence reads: CASSSSRTSDTQYF. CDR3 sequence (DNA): TGTGCCAGTAGTTCCTCACGGACTTCGGATACGCAGTATTTT.

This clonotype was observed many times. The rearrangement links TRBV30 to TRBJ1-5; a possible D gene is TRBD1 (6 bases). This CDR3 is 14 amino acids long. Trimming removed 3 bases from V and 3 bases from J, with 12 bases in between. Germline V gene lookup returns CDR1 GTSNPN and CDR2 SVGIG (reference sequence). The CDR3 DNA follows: TGTGCCTGGAGCCAAGGACAGCCCAATCAGCCCCAGCATTTT. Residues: CAWSQGQPNQPQHF.

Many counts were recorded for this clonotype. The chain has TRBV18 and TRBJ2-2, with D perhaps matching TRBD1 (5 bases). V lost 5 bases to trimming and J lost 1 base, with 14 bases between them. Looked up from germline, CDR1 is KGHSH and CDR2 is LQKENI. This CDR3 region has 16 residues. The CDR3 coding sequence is TGTGCCAGCTCATCGCTGGGGCGAGAGAACACCGGGGAGCTGTTTTTT. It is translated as CASSSLGRENTGELFF. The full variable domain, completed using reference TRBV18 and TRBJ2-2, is NAGVMQNPRHLVRRRGQEARLRCSPMKGHSHVYWYRQLPEEGLKFMVYLQKENIIDESGMPKERFSAEFPKEGPSILRIQQVVRGDSAAYFCASSSLGRENTGELFFGEGSRLTVL.